The next 11 T cell receptor beta chains were all read from a single sample in a study of beta chain features in type 1 diabetes. Their target antigens are unknown. Study-level findings and limits: Shorter TCRB CDR3s, moderately but significantly so, marked every one of the four CD4+ subsets in Type 1 diabetes patients.

cDNA synthesis used the whole RNA isolate, giving expressed TCRB sequences. The assay was immunoSEQ multiplex PCR, and TCRdb's table has in-frame clones only and misses some. The table records 600,000 to 700,000 clones, 9.5% to 15% of them present only once. Sequencing was carried out using naive CD4+ T cells from blood. These receptors came from a man between 25 and 39 years old with type 1 diabetes.

The chain combines TRBV18 with TRBJ1-3; no definite D call. The CDR3 contains 16 residues. The ends were cut back, 2 bases at V and 0 bases at J, with 11 bases in the middle. Germline lookup yields CDR1 KGHSH and CDR2 LQKENI. CDR3 in DNA: TGTGCCAGCTCACCAAGCCCAGGCCTCTCTGGAAACACCATATATTTT. This translates into CASSPSPGLSGNTIYF.

The chain has TRBV9 and TRBJ1-5; D is undetermined. The CDR3 extends over 15 amino acids. The ends were cut back, 0 bases at V and 1 base at J, with 8 bases in the middle. CDR1 SGDLS and CDR2 YYNGEE come from the germline V gene. The CDR3, as DNA: TGTGCCAGCAGCGTAGCTGGCACGAGCAATCAGCCCCAGCATTTT. Its protein product is CASSVAGTSNQPQHF.

The chain is built from TRBV28 and TRBJ1-3; D is ambiguous. CDR3 size: 14 residues. V lost 3 bases to trimming and J lost 2 bases, with 8 bases between them. Germline CDR1 reads MDHEN; CDR2 reads SYDVKM. CDR3 nucleotides: TGTGCCAGCAGTTTTCACCGGCCTGGAAACACCATATATTTT. Translation: CASSFHRPGNTIYF.

The chain links TRBV7-8 to TRBJ1-1; D may be TRBD1 (6 bases). V was pared by 5 bases and J by 0 bases, with 16 bases between. CDR3 length: 16 residues. CDR1 is SGHVS and CDR2 is FQNEAQ in the germline V gene. CDR3 sequence: CASSPRTARMNTEAFF. In nucleotides, the CDR3 is TGTGCCAGCAGCCCGAGGACAGCAAGAATGAACACTGAAGCTTTCTTT. Combining the CDR3 with reference TRBV7-8 and TRBJ1-1 gives the whole variable domain GAGVSQSPRYKVAKRGQDVALRCDPISGHVSLFWYQQALGQGPEFLTYFQNEAQLDKSGLPSDRFFAERPEGSVSTLKIQRTQQEDSAVYLCASSPRTARMNTEAFFGQGTRLTVV.

At least ten counts were recorded for this clone. The V gene is TRBV23-1, the J gene TRBJ2-7, with a tentative D call TRBD2 (5 bases). TRBV23-1 is marked as an open reading frame, function uncertain. Trimming removed 3 bases at V and 3 bases at J, with 9 bases between. CDR3 length equals 13 residues. The CDR3 sequence is CASSHRRDYEQYF. CDR3 DNA sequence: TGCGCCAGCAGTCACAGACGGGACTACGAGCAGTACTTC.

This clone was seen only a few times. The CDR3 protein is CATYRQGTDTQYF. The CDR3 DNA is TGTGCCACCTACCGACAGGGCACAGATACGCAGTATTTT. The chain recombines TRBV19 with TRBJ2-3, with a weak D call TRBD1 (6 bases). V lost 10 bases, J lost 1 base, and 12 bases lay in between. Germline V CDR1 and CDR2: LNHDA, SQIVND (reference sequence). This CDR3 has 13 residues.

The rearrangement links TRBV11-3 to TRBJ1-2; a possible D gene is TRBD1 (5 bases). Between the trimmed V and J ends, which lost 0 bases and 5 bases, there was a span of 16 bases. This CDR3 is 16 amino acids long. CDR1 and CDR2 from the germline V gene are SGHNT and YENEEA. CDR3 sequence (DNA): TGTGCCAGCAGCTTAGATCACGCCGCAGGGCGGTATGGCTACACCTTC. Translating gives CASSLDHAAGRYGYTF.

This clone was detected only a few times. The chain is built from TRBV5-1 and TRBJ1-2, with D perhaps TRBD1 (6 bases). Trimming cost V 1 base and J 14 bases, with 18 bases left between them. Germline CDR1 SGHRS, CDR2 YFSETQ. The CDR3 length is 13 residues. This CDR3 reads CASSLYRERHPTF. CDR3 in DNA: TGCGCCAGCAGCTTGTACAGGGAGCGGCACCCTACCTTC. Drawing the rest from reference TRBV5-1 and TRBJ1-2, the complete variable domain is KAGVTQTPRYLIKTRGQQVTLSCSPISGHRSVSWYQQTPGQGLQFLFEYFSETQRNKGNFPGRFSGRQFSNSRSEMNVSTLELGDSALYLCASSLYRERHPTFGSGTRLTVV.

The chain joins TRBV30 to TRBJ2-5; 8 bases are a match to TRBD2. The DNA end lines up better with TRBJ2-7; the J call may be wrong. Per germline, CDR1 GTSNPN and CDR2 SVGIG (reference sequence). The CDR3 totals 14 residues. CDR3 in amino acids: CAWSVASGSYEQYF. CDR3 coding DNA: TGTGCCTGGAGTGTGGCTAGCGGGTCCTACGAGCAGTACTTC.

This clone was seen a handful of times. The V call is TRBV30, the J call TRBJ2-1, with D perhaps assigned TRBD1 or TRBD2 (6 bases each). There are 13 residues in the CDR3. Trimming stripped 3 bases from V and 8 bases from J, with 14 bases between. Germline CDR1 is GTSNPN and CDR2 is SVGIG (reference sequence). CDR3 in amino acids: CAWRRGVLHEQFF. The CDR3, as DNA: TGTGCCTGGAGAAGGGGGGTGTTGCATGAGCAGTTCTTC. Supplemented by reference TRBV30 and TRBJ2-1, the full variable domain reads SQTIHQWPATLVQPVGSPLSLECTVEGTSNPNLYWYRQAAGRGLQLLFYSVGIGQISSEVPQNLSASRPQDRQFILSSKKLLLSDSGFYLCAWRRGVLHEQFFGPGTRLTVL.

The chain carries TRBV6-5 and TRBJ1-2; 8 bases agree with TRBD1. Unmatched junction bases numbered 9, after V lost 6 bases and J lost 6 bases. Per germline, CDR1 MNHEY and CDR2 SVGAGI. The CDR3 totals 14 residues. CDR3 region: CASRDPSTGDGYTF. The CDR3 region has the DNA TGTGCCAGCAGGGACCCGTCGACAGGGGATGGCTACACCTTC.